Below are 11 T cell receptor beta chains sequenced from a single sample in a study of blood T cell repertoires in COVID-19. TCRdb's copy holds only in-frame clones and misses some; the assay was immunoSEQ multiplex PCR. Of 150,000 or so clones listed, over 75% are singletons. Sequenced sample: peripheral blood. The receptors were gathered from a man between 60 and 70 years old with active or convalescent COVID-19.

This clone was seen only a few times. This chain connects TRBV5-4 to TRBJ1-1, with 8 nucleotides matching TRBD1. V shed 4 bases and J 1 base; nucleotides not matched to a gene: 3. CDR1 is SGHNT, CDR2 YYREEE, per germline (reference sequence). The CDR3 length is 14 residues. The CDR3 nucleotides read TGTGCCAGCAGCAAGACAGGGGCGAACACTGAAGCTTTCTTT. Protein sequence: CASSKTGANTEAFF.

This chain connects TRBV10-1 to TRBJ1-6; the D is unclear. The CDR3 loop spans 11 amino acids. Germline V gene lookup returns CDR1 WNHNN and CDR2 SYGVQD (reference sequence). Trimming removed 1 base at V and 10 bases at J, with 2 bases between. The chain's CDR3 is CASSELSPLHF. As DNA, the CDR3 is TGCGCCAGCAGTGAGTTATCACCCCTCCACTTT.

This clone was picked up a small number of times. V gene TRBV7-2 combines with J gene TRBJ1-5; the D is unclear. This CDR3 is 13 amino acids long. Germline assignment: CDR1 SGHTA and CDR2 FQGNSA. With 5 bases removed from V and 5 bases from J, the gap between germline ends came to 10 bases. CDR3 bases: TGTGCCAGCAGCCCCCAGGCGTATCAGCCCCAGCATTTT. Protein product: CASSPQAYQPQHF.

The chain employs TRBV5-1 and TRBJ2-5; 7 bases are a match to TRBD1. Trimming removed 4 bases from V and 2 bases from J; junction bases left unmatched: 5. Germline V CDR1 and CDR2: SGHRS, YFSETQ. This CDR3 has 14 residues. The CDR3, as DNA: TGCGCCAGCAGCGAGGGGACAGTTCAAGAGACCCAGTACTTC. Its protein product is CASSEGTVQETQYF.

The CDR3 nucleotides read TGTGCCAGCAGCCAAGATAGGCCGGGGTGGACTAGCGGGTACCAAGAGACCCAGTACTTC. Protein: CASSQDRPGWTSGYQETQYF. The chain joins TRBV3-1 (or the pseudogene TRBV3-2) to TRBJ2-5; 11 bases match TRBD2. Germline lookup yields CDR1 LGHDT and CDR2 YNNKEL (reference sequence). Trimming cost V 0 bases and J 0 bases; bases outside gene matches: 12. This CDR3 comprises 20 residues.

On this clone itself: Compared with germline, one end of the junction differs, possibly owing to a read error. V and J are TRBV5-1 and TRBJ2-5; TRBD1 matches at 7 bases. The germline gives CDR1 SGHRS, CDR2 YFSETQ. The CDR3 has 15 amino acids. This CDR3 reads CASSLAAGGQGTQYF. The CDR3 nucleotides are TGCGCCAGCAGCTTGGCGGCAGGGGGTCAAGGGACCCAGTACTTC.

The DNA of the CDR3 is TGCGCCAGCAGCTCTTCCACTAGCGGGGCCTACAATGAGCAGTTCTTC. Its translation is CASSSSTSGAYNEQFF. The chain carries TRBV5-1 and TRBJ2-1, with 10 bases aligning to TRBD2. Per germline, CDR1 SGHRS and CDR2 YFSETQ. V was clipped by 3 bases and J by 2 bases; unmatched bases: 5. The CDR3 is 16 amino acids.

The chain uses TRBV28 and TRBJ1-5; D is perhaps TRBD1 (6 bases). The V end was cut by 1 base, the J end by 0 bases, with 10 bases between. The CDR3 consists of 16 residues. Germline CDR1 is MDHEN and CDR2 is SYDVKM. The CDR3 loop is CASSLLGGVSNQPQHF. Here the CDR3 DNA reads TGTGCCAGCAGTTTATTAGGGGGAGTTAGCAATCAGCCCCAGCATTTT.

The chain is built from TRBV18 and TRBJ1-1, with 9 nucleotides matching TRBD1. The trim removed 6 bases at V and 4 bases at J, leaving 6 bases unmatched. The CDR3 spans 14 residues. CDR1 is KGHSH and CDR2 is LQKENI in the germline V gene. DNA of the CDR3: TGTGCCAGCTCGTGGGACAGGGAGAGCACTGAAGCTTTCTTT. It is translated as CASSWDRESTEAFF.

The genes are TRBV18 and TRBJ1-2, with a possible D match to TRBD1 (6 bases). V lost 4 bases and J 12 bases, leaving 15 bases between the germline ends. CDR1 is KGHSH and CDR2 is LQKENI in the germline V gene. The CDR3 consists of 12 residues. CDR3 coding DNA: TGTGCCAGCTCACTGGACAGAGGAACCAACACCTTC. Its translation: CASSLDRGTNTF.

This clone was recorded a few times. The chain carries TRBV28 and TRBJ1-5; D call uncertain. Germline V gene lookup returns CDR1 MDHEN and CDR2 SYDVKM. Trimming took 1 base from V and 2 from J, leaving 12 bases between them. The CDR3 sequence is 16 residues long. Here the CDR3 reads CASSLLGSLGNQPQHF. In nucleotides, the CDR3 is TGTGCCAGCAGTTTATTGGGCAGTCTGGGCAATCAGCCCCAGCATTTT.